These 25 T cell receptor beta chains share one sample of origin, sequenced in a study of CD8 T cells in ankylosing spondylitis. Whole-study results and caveats: Characteristic of ankylosing spondylitis blood, it appeared, was a TCR beta motif comprising several highly homologous variants.

MiXCR, run by TCRdb on the 5' RACE reads, gives a single entry per CDR3 protein. The data contain roughly 700,000 distinct CDR3 sequences, 15% to 20% of them seen just once; the ten biggest clones take up around 20%. Their antigens are not known. The source material was blood, either unsorted or a sorted T cell fraction (not recorded which). Source of these receptors: a male donor with ankylosing spondylitis.

V usage is TRBV3-1 and J usage is TRBJ2-7; 9 bases align to TRBD2. The CDR3 contains 15 residues. CDR1 LGHDT and CDR2 YNNKEL come from the germline V gene (reference sequence). The junction had 7 bases not matched to a gene; V was cut back by 2 bases and J by 5 bases. This CDR3 reads CASSQRAGGTDEQYF. The CDR3 nucleotides read TGTGCCAGCAGCCAAAGAGCGGGGGGTACTGACGAGCAGTACTTC.

The sample holds a few counts of this clonotype. CDR3 amino acids: CASSYGTGKTEAFF. The CDR3 DNA is TGTGCCAGCAGTTACGGGACAGGGAAGACTGAAGCTTTCTTT. The chain has TRBV12-3 or TRBV12-4 and TRBJ1-1; TRBD1 agrees at 9 bases. Losses at the gene ends were 4 bases for V and 5 bases for J; bases not matched to a gene: 5. The CDR3 is 14 residues long.

This clonotype has only a few counts. This chain connects TRBV20-1 to TRBJ2-1, with 12 bases fitting TRBD2. Germline V gives CDR1 DFQATT, CDR2 SNEGSKA (reference sequence). The CDR3 totals 16 residues. The V and J ends lost 4 bases and 8 bases, in that order; junction bases with no gene match: 12. CDR3 region: CSANPPTSGSGYEQFF. The DNA for the CDR3 is TGCAGTGCTAACCCCCCGACTAGCGGGAGTGGTTATGAGCAGTTCTTC.

This clonotype was seen a handful of times. The chain carries TRBV4-2 and TRBJ2-1; 13 bases are a match to TRBD2. From germline, CDR1 is LGHNA and CDR2 YNFKEQ. J was trimmed by 6 bases and V by 0 bases; bases with no gene match: 5. This CDR3 is 17 amino acids long. The CDR3 loop reads CASSQEVRLAGGNEQFF. Here the CDR3 DNA reads TGTGCCAGCAGCCAAGAGGTTCGACTAGCGGGAGGCAATGAGCAGTTCTTC.

This clonotype appeared a few times. The V gene is TRBV4-1, the J gene TRBJ2-2, with D possibly TRBD2 on 6 matching bases. V lost 3 bases and J 6 bases, leaving 20 bases between the germline ends. Germline CDR1 MGHRA, CDR2 YSYEKL. This CDR3 comprises 17 residues. The CDR3: CASSHRNPGVQAGELFF. The CDR3 bases are TGCGCCAGCAGCCACAGAAACCCGGGAGTCCAGGCCGGGGAGCTGTTTTTT.

This chain connects TRBV12-3 or TRBV12-4 to TRBJ2-3, with 7 bases that match TRBD2. J gave up 7 bases and V 6 bases, and 7 bases lay outside the gene matches. This CDR3 has 13 residues. The CDR3, as DNA: TGTGCCAGCAGCCGGGGAGGGCCGAATACGCAGTATTTT. Its translation: CASSRGGPNTQYF.

This clonotype has more than one count but fewer than ten. The gene calls are TRBV2 and TRBJ2-7; D is unresolved. Germline loops: CDR1 SNHLY, CDR2 FYNNEI. The CDR3 spans 12 residues. V dropped 1 base and J dropped 7 bases, with 8 bases sitting between them. As DNA, the CDR3 is TGTGCCAGCAGTGAAGATGGTGTGGAGCAGTACTTC. It is translated as CASSEDGVEQYF.

The sample holds many counts of this clonotype. The chain is built from TRBV20-1 and TRBJ2-3, with 7 bases matching TRBD1. CDR1 is DFQATT, CDR2 SNEGSKA, per germline (reference sequence). V dropped 3 bases and J dropped 2; count of bases not matched to a gene: 8. The CDR3 length is 15 residues. This CDR3 reads CSASLTGYATDTQYF. Written as DNA, the CDR3 is TGCAGTGCTAGCCTGACAGGGTATGCCACAGATACGCAGTATTTT.

The chain uses TRBV12-5 and TRBJ1-3; 9 nucleotides match TRBD1. This CDR3 is built from 16 residues. Trimming at V came to 6 bases and at J to 0 bases, leaving 6 bases not matched to a gene. Germline-derived CDR1 and CDR2 are LGHNT and FRNRAP. CDR3 amino acids: CASGPTGGISGNTIYF. CDR3 coding DNA: TGTGCTAGTGGACCTACAGGGGGCATCTCTGGAAACACCATATATTTT.

The genes are TRBV6-5 and TRBJ2-1, with 8 nucleotides matching TRBD2. V was pared by 2 bases and J by 5 bases, with 5 bases of the junction left unmatched. The CDR3 has 15 residues. CDR1 MNHEY and CDR2 SVGAGI come from the germline V gene. The CDR3 region is CASSYLAGGNNEQFF. CDR3 nucleotides: TGTGCCAGCAGTTACCTGGCGGGGGGAAACAATGAGCAGTTCTTC.

The rearrangement uses TRBV4-1 and TRBJ2-3; unclear D gene. The V end was cut by 3 bases, the J end by 3 bases, with 13 bases between. This CDR3 spans 15 amino acids. Germline CDR1 MGHRA, CDR2 YSYEKL. CDR3 amino acids: CASSHLPVGTDTQYF. The CDR3 DNA sequence: TGCGCCAGCAGCCACCTACCCGTCGGTACAGATACGCAGTATTTT.

This clonotype has just a few counts. The rearrangement uses TRBV30 and TRBJ2-3; TRBD2 matches 7 bases. Germline trimming cut 3 bases from V and 3 bases from J; bases unmatched to any gene: 12. The germline V gene encodes CDR1 GTSNPN and CDR2 SVGIG (reference sequence). This CDR3 spans 16 amino acids. CDR3 nucleotide sequence: TGTGCCTGGAGAGCTACCTCAGGCGGGAGAACAGATACGCAGTATTTT. Translating gives CAWRATSGGRTDTQYF.

The genes are TRBV28 and TRBJ2-1, with D maybe TRBD1 (6 bases). CDR3 length equals 16 residues. CDR1 MDHEN and CDR2 SYDVKM come from the germline V gene. V dropped 2 bases and J dropped 9 bases, with 20 bases sitting between them. CDR3 region: CASSLEGVPHHGEQFF. CDR3 DNA sequence: TGTGCCAGCAGTTTAGAGGGGGTACCCCATCATGGTGAGCAGTTCTTC.

The CDR3 is CASSNRQGVPGTEAFF. As DNA, the CDR3 is TGTGCCAGCAGCAATCGCCAGGGGGTACCGGGGACTGAAGCTTTCTTT. V and J are TRBV21-1 and TRBJ1-1; TRBD1 is the table's D call and was not checked against the DNA. TRBV21-1 constitutes a pseudogene. The CDR3 is made up of 16 amino acids.

This chain links TRBV20-1 with TRBJ1-2, with a weak D call TRBD1 (6 bases). Deletions cut 3 bases from V and 1 base from J, with 15 bases between. There are 15 residues in the CDR3. The germline V gene has CDR1 DFQATT and CDR2 SNEGSKA (reference sequence). CDR3 nucleotides: TGCAGTGCTAGTCCGCCGGGACACGGTAACTATGGCTACACCTTC. Protein sequence: CSASPPGHGNYGYTF.

The V and J genes are TRBV29-1 and TRBJ2-3; D might be TRBD2 (6 bases). CDR1 is SQVTM and CDR2 is ANQGSEA in the germline V gene. The V end was cut by 3 bases, the J end by 8 bases, with 18 bases between. This CDR3 region has 14 residues. The CDR3 loop reads CSVETGVSVGTQYF. CDR3 nucleotides: TGCAGCGTTGAGACGGGAGTGTCGGTTGGTACGCAGTATTTT.

The chain recombines TRBV27 with TRBJ1-5, with D perhaps TRBD1 (6 bases). The germline V and J ends were trimmed by 3 bases and 7 bases, with 10 bases remaining between them. The length of the CDR3 is 13 residues. The germline V gene encodes CDR1 MNHEY and CDR2 SMNVEV (reference sequence). This chain's CDR3 is CASSFAGEQPQHF. As DNA, the CDR3 is TGTGCCAGCAGTTTCGCAGGGGAACAGCCCCAGCATTTT.

The J gene is TRBJ2-2, the V gene TRBV7-9; 7 nucleotides line up with TRBD1. This CDR3 is 16 amino acids long. Germline V gene data show CDR1 as SEHNR and CDR2 as FQNEAQ (reference sequence). The V and J ends lost 4 bases and 2 bases, in that order; junction bases with no gene match: 7. The CDR3 here is CASSSFGTVNTGELFF. The CDR3 DNA reads TGTGCCAGCAGCTCCTTCGGGACAGTCAACACCGGGGAGCTGTTTTTT. The variable domain in full, completed from reference TRBV7-9 and TRBJ2-2, reads DTGVSQNPRHKITKRGQNVTFRCDPISEHNRLYWYRQTLGQGPEFLTYFQNEAQLEKSRLLSDRFSAERPKGSFSTLEIQRTEQGDSAMYLCASSSFGTVNTGELFFGEGSRLTVL.

This clonotype appeared a few times. The chain couples TRBV29-1 to TRBJ2-1, with 9 bases that match TRBD1. The J segment lost 3 bases and the V segment lost 6 bases, leaving 15 bases of the junction unmatched. Germline CDR1 is SQVTM and CDR2 is ANQGSEA. This CDR3 has 17 amino acids. CDR3 coding DNA: TGCAGCGTCTCCGGGACAGGGAGCGGCGGCTACTACAATGAGCAGTTCTTC. Amino acids: CSVSGTGSGGYYNEQFF.

The sample holds a few counts of this clonotype. This rearrangement joins TRBV6-5 to TRBJ1-1; the match to TRBD1 covers 11 bases. V was pared by 1 base and J by 6 bases, with 4 bases of the junction left unmatched. There are 15 residues in the CDR3. Looked up from germline, CDR1 is MNHEY and CDR2 is SVGAGI. The CDR3 loop is CASSYYGQGASEAFF. CDR3 in DNA: TGTGCCAGCAGTTACTACGGACAGGGGGCATCTGAAGCTTTCTTT.

The rearrangement joins TRBV18 to TRBJ2-1, with 12 bases aligning to TRBD2. Germline CDR1 and CDR2: KGHSH and LQKENI. This CDR3 is built from 16 residues. V dropped 3 bases and J dropped 9; count of bases not matched to a gene: 9. CDR3: CASSPLTSGGWGEQFF. The CDR3 nucleotides are TGTGCCAGCTCACCCCTGACTAGCGGGGGCTGGGGTGAGCAGTTCTTC. Using reference TRBV18 and TRBJ2-1 for the parts outside the CDR3, the full variable domain is NAGVMQNPRHLVRRRGQEARLRCSPMKGHSHVYWYRQLPEEGLKFMVYLQKENIIDESGMPKERFSAEFPKEGPSILRIQQVVRGDSAAYFCASSPLTSGGWGEQFFGPGTRLTVL.

This clonotype came up a few times. The rearrangement joins TRBV7-9 to TRBJ2-2; TRBD1 is a possible D gene (5 bases). Trimming stripped 4 bases from V and 4 bases from J, with 10 bases between. CDR1 is SEHNR, CDR2 FQNEAQ, per germline (reference sequence). The CDR3 contains 14 residues. As DNA, the CDR3 is TGTGCCAGCAGCTCCGGTAGGGGCACCGGGGAGCTGTTTTTT. It yields the protein CASSSGRGTGELFF.

The gene calls are TRBV5-6 and TRBJ2-3, with TRBD1 matching 8 bases. The trim removed 5 bases at V and 6 bases at J, leaving 2 bases unmatched. The CDR3 spans 12 residues. The germline CDR1 and CDR2 sequences are SGHDT and YYEEEE. CDR3 region: CASRRTGDTQYF. CDR3 DNA sequence: TGTGCCAGCAGGAGGACAGGGGATACGCAGTATTTT.

The rearrangement links TRBV5-1 to TRBJ2-3, with 7 bases matching TRBD1. J lost 1 base, V lost 9 bases, and 8 bases had no gene match. This CDR3 has 14 residues. The germline V gene encodes CDR1 SGHRS and CDR2 YFSETQ. CDR3 amino acids: CATTKDRGTDTQYF. CDR3 coding DNA: TGCGCCACTACAAAAGACAGGGGCACAGATACGCAGTATTTT.

This clonotype was seen more than once but under ten times. The chain links TRBV14 to TRBJ1-6; TRBD1 matches 7 bases. Germline V gene sequence: CDR1 SGHDN, CDR2 FVKESK. J gave up 7 bases and V 4 bases, and 7 bases lay outside the gene matches. This CDR3 is 15 amino acids long. The CDR3 region is CASSPRQGHNSPLHF. DNA of the CDR3: TGTGCCAGCAGCCCCCGACAGGGACACAATTCACCCCTCCACTTT. Filled out from reference TRBV14 and TRBJ1-6, the complete variable domain reads EAGVTQFPSHSVIEKGQTVTLRCDPISGHDNLYWYRRVMGKEIKFLLHFVKESKQDESGMPNNRFLAERTGGTYSTLKVQPAELEDSGVYFCASSPRQGHNSPLHFGNGTRLTVT.